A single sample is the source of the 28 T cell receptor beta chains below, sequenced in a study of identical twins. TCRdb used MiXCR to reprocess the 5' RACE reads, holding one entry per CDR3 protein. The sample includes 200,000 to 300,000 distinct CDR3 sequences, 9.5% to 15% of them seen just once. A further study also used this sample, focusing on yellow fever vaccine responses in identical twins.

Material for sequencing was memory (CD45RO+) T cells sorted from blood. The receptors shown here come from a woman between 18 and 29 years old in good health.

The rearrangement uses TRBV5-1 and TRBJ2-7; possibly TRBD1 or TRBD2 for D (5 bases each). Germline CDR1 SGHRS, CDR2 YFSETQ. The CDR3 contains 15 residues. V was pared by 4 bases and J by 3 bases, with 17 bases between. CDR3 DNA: TGCGCCAGCAGCAAATACGCCGGGACCAACTACGAGCAGTACTTC. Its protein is CASSKYAGTNYEQYF.

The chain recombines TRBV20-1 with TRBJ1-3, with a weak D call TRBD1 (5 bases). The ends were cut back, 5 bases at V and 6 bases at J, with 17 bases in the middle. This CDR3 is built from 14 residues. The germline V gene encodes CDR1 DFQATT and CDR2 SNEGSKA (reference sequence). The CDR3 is CSAYLSGGENTIYF. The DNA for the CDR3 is TGCAGTGCTTACCTCTCCGGGGGAGAAAACACCATATATTTT.

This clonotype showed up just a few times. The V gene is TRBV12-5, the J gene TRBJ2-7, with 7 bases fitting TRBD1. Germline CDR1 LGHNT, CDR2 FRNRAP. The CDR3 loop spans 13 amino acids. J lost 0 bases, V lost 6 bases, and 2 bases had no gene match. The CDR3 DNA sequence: TGTGCTAGTGGACGGGACAGCTCCTACGAGCAGTACTTC. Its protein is CASGRDSSYEQYF.

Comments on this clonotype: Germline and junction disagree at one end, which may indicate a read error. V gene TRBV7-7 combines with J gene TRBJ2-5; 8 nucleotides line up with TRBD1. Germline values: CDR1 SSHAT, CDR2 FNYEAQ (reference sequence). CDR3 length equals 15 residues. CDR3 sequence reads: CASSVGQGRQETQYF. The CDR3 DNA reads TGTGCTAGCAGCGTAGGACAGGGTCGACAAGAGACCCAGTACTTC.

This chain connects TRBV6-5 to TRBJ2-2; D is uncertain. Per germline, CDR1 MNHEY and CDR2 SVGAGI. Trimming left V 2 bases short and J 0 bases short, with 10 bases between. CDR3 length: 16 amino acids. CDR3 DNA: TGTGCCAGCAGTTACCGCCAGGCTACGAACACCGGGGAGCTGTTTTTT. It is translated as CASSYRQATNTGELFF.

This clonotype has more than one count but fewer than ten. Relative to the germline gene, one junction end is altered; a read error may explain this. DNA of the CDR3: TGTGCCAGCAGCTTGACCAGCTCCCACGAGCAGTACTTC. Protein: CASSLTSSHEQYF. V and J are TRBV5-6 and TRBJ2-7; D not resolved. Germline V CDR1 and CDR2: SGHDT, YYEEEE. The CDR3 contains 13 residues.

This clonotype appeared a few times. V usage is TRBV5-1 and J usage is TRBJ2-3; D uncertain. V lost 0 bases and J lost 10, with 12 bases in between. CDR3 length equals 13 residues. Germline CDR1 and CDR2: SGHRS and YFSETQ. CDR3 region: CASSLDLKSPQYF. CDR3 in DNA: TGCGCCAGCAGCTTGGACTTGAAGAGTCCGCAGTATTTT.

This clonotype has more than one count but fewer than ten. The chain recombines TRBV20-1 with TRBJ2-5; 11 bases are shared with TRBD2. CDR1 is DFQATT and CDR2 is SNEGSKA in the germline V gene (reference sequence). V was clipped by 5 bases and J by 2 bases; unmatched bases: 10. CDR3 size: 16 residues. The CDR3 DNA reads TGCAGTGCTTCGAGAGGCCTAGCGGGGGGTCAAGAGACCCAGTACTTC. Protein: CSASRGLAGGQETQYF.

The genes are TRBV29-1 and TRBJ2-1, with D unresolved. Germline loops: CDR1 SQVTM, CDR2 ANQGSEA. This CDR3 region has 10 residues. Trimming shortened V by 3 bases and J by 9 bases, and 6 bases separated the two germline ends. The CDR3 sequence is CSVDVSEQFF. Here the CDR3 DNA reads TGCAGCGTTGACGTCAGTGAGCAGTTCTTC.

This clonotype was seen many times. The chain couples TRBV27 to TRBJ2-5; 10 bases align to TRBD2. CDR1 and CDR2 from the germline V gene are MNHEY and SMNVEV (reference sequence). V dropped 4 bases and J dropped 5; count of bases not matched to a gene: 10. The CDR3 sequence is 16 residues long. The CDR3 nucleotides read TGTGCCAGCAGTTCCATTCTAGCGGGAGCTTGGGAGACCCAGTACTTC. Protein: CASSSILAGAWETQYF.

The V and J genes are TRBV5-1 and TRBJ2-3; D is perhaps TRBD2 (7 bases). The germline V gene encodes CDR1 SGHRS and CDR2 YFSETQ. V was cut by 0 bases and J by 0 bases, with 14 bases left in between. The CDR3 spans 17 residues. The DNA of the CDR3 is TGCGCCAGCAGCTTGGGTAAGGGGGGGATCAGCACAGATACGCAGTATTTT. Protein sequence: CASSLGKGGISTDTQYF.

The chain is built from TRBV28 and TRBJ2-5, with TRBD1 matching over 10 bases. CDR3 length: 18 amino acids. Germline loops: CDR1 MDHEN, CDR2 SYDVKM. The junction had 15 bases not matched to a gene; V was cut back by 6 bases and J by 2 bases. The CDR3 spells CASSTRRGTGVRQETQYF. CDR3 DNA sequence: TGTGCCAGCAGCACACGAAGGGGGACAGGGGTTAGGCAAGAGACCCAGTACTTC.

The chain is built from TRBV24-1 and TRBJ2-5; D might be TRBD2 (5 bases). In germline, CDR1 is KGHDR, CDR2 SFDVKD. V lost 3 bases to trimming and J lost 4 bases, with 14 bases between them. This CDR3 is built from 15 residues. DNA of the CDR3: TGTGCCACCAGTGATCCCCCGGCCCGGGGAGAGACCCAGTACTTC. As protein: CATSDPPARGETQYF.

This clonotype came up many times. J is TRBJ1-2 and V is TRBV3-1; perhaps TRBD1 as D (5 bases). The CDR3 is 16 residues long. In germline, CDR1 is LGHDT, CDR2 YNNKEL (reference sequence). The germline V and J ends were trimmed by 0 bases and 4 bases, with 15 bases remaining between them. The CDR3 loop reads CASSQDMAQGLYGYTF. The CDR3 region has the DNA TGTGCCAGCAGCCAAGATATGGCGCAGGGCCTCTATGGCTACACCTTC.

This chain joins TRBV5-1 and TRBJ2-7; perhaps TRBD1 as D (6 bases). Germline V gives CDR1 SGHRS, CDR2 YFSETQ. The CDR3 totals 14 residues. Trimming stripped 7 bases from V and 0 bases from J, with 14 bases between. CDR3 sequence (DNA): TGCGCCAGCCCGGACACAGGGATCTCCTACGAGCAGTACTTC. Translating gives CASPDTGISYEQYF. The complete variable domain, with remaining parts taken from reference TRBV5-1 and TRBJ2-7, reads KAGVTQTPRYLIKTRGQQVTLSCSPISGHRSVSWYQQTPGQGLQFLFEYFSETQRNKGNFPGRFSGRQFSNSRSEMNVSTLELGDSALYLCASPDTGISYEQYFGPGTRLTVT.

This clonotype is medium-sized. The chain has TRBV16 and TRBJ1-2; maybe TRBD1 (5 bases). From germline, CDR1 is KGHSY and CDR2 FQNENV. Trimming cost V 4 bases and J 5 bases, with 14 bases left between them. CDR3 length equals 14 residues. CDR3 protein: CASSLGSGEYGYTF. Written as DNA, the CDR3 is TGTGCCAGCAGCCTAGGATCGGGGGAATATGGCTACACCTTC.

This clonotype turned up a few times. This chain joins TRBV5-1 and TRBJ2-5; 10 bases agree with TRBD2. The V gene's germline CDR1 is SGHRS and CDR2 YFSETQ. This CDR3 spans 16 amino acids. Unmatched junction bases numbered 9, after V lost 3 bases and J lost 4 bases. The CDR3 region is CASSSGGASGRETQYF. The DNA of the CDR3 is TGCGCCAGCAGCTCTGGGGGGGCTAGCGGGAGAGAGACCCAGTACTTC.

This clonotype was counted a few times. The CDR3 DNA follows: TGCGCCAGCAGCTTAAGAGGGGCCAAAAACATTCAGTACTTC. Translation gives CASSLRGAKNIQYF. The rearrangement uses TRBV5-1 and TRBJ2-4; a possible D gene is TRBD2 (5 bases). V dropped 2 bases and J dropped 1 base, with 7 bases sitting between them. The CDR3 loop spans 14 amino acids. Germline assignment: CDR1 SGHRS and CDR2 YFSETQ.

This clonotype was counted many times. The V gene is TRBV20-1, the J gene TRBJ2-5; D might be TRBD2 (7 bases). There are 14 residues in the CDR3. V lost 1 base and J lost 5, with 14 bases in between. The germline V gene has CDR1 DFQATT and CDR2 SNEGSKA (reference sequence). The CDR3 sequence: CSARAGGNRETQYF. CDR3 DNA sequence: TGCAGTGCTAGAGCGGGGGGCAATAGGGAGACCCAGTACTTC.

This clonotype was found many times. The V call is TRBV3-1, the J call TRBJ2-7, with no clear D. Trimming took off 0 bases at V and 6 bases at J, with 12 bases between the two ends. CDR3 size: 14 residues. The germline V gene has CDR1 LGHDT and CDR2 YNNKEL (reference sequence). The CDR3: CASSQDLAVPEQYF. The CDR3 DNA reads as TGTGCCAGCAGCCAAGATCTTGCGGTCCCCGAGCAGTACTTC.

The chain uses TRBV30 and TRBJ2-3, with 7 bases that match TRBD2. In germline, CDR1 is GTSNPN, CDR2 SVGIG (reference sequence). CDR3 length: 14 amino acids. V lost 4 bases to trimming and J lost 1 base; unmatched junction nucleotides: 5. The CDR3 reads CAWTPGRGTDTQYF. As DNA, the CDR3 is TGTGCCTGGACCCCGGGGAGGGGCACAGATACGCAGTATTTT. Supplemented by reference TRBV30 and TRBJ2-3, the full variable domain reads SQTIHQWPATLVQPVGSPLSLECTVEGTSNPNLYWYRQAAGRGLQLLFYSVGIGQISSEVPQNLSASRPQDRQFILSSKKLLLSDSGFYLCAWTPGRGTDTQYFGPGTRLTVL.

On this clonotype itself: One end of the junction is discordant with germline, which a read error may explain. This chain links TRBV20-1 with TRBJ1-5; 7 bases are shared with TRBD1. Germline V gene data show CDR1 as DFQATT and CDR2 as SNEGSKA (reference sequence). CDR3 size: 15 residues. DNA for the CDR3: TGCTGTGCTAGAGATCTTCGACAGGGCGATCAGCCCCAGCATTTT. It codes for CCARDLRQGDQPQHF.

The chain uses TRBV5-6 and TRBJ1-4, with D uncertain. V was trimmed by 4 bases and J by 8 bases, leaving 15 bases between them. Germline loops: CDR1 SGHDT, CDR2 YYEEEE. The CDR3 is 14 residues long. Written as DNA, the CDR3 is TGTGCCAGCAGCCAGCCCGATTTACGCGAAAAACTGTTTTTT. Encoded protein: CASSQPDLREKLFF.

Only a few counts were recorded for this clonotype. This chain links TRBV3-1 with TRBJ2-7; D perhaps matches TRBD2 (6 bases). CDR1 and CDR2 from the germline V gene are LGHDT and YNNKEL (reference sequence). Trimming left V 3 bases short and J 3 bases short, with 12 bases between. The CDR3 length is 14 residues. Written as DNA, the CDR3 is TGTGCCAGCAGCCAGGGGGACTCCCTCTACGAGCAGTACTTC. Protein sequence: CASSQGDSLYEQYF.

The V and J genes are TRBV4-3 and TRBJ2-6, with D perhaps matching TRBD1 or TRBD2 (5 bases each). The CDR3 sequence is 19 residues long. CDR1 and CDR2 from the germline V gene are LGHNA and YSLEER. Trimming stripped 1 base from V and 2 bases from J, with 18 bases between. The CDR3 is CASSQVWTLGGTGANVLTF. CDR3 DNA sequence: TGCGCCAGCAGCCAAGTTTGGACATTAGGAGGAACTGGGGCCAACGTCCTGACTTTC.

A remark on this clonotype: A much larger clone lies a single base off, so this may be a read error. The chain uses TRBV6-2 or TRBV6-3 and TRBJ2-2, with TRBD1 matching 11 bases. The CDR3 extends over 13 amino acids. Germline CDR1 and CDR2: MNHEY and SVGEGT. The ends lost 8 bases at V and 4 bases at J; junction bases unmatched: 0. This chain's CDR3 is CASGTGGTGELFF. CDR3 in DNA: TGTGCCAGCGGGACAGGGGGCACCGGGGAGCTGTTTTTT.

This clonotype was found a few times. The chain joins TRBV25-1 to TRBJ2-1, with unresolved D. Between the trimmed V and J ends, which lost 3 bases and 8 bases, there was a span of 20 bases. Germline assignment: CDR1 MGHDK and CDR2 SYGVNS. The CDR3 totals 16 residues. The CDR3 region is CASSDSLYTPGDEQFF. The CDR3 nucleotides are TGTGCCAGCAGTGATAGTTTATATACCCCGGGCGATGAGCAGTTCTTC. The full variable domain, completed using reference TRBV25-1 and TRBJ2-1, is EADIYQTPRYLVIGTGKKITLECSQTMGHDKMYWYQQDPGMELHLIHYSYGVNSTEKGDLSSESTVSRIRTEHFPLTLESARPSHTSQYLCASSDSLYTPGDEQFFGPGTRLTVL.

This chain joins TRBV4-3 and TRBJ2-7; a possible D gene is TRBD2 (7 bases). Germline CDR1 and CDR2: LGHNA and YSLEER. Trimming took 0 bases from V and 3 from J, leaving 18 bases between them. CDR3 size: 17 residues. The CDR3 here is CASSQDRGASGDYEQYF. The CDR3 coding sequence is TGCGCCAGCAGCCAAGATAGGGGGGCTAGCGGCGACTACGAGCAGTACTTC.